This note documents a single T cell receptor (beta chain) sequence. The specificity of this receptor is unknown. No qualities accompany the bases; no much larger clone lies one base away. Library preparation used 5' RACE. These reads were obtained on an Illumina HiSeq 2500. A second PCR of about 6 to 11 cycles was performed with a sample-barcoded 5' primer and a J-beta primer mix. A template-switch 5' adaptor carrying 12 random nucleotides introduced a unique molecular identifier onto each TCR beta cDNA molecule. Each sample yielded at least 3 million CDR3-containing paired-end reads. The Mint cDNA synthesis kit, primed by a TRBC-specific oligonucleotide, was used to synthesize first-strand cDNA from all RNA. Following uracil-DNA glycosylase treatment, a first 18-cycle PCR with universal primers M1SS and BC2_uni_R was performed on all cDNA. The authors' analysis ran thus. Normalization of each sample was performed by random selection of 1 million high-quality reads, each carrying a distinct molecular identifier. Reads with shared molecular identifiers were discarded instead of being binned into consensus sequences. MiTCR, set to a Q25 quality threshold and the strictest error-elimination algorithm, was used for CDR3 identification, clonotype clustering and error correction. A nonparametric unseen species model with Euler transformation was used to estimate a lower bound on total TCR beta diversity. Using fastp trimming at Q25 and MiXCR clonotype assembly, TCRdb reanalyzed the public sequencing data and kept in-frame beta chains. Identical CDR3 proteins give one entry, which carries the most common genes and DNA. TCRdb's processing, not the study's, gives the V and J calls here. The sample includes 800,000 or so distinct CDR3 sequences, with about half observed a single time. The ten biggest clones cover around a sixth of the sample.

This entry comes from a study of blood T cells in healthy people across ages (dated by TCRdb to about 2015). General notes on the study: In model experiments, template switching captured roughly one uniquely barcoded TCR beta cDNA molecule for every two T cells. Using deep sequencing normalized with unique cDNA molecular identifiers, the study measured how TCR beta repertoire diversity changes with age. Four age groups were formed from the donors: young (average approximately 17 years), middle-aged (around 41), aged (around 62) and long-lived (about 80). To avoid experimental bias, donors of different ages were distributed randomly across sequencing lanes. Using the same blood draw, the study looked at two additional independent replicas of 1 million unique cDNA reads for two donors, one aged 18 to 30 and the other aged 80 or older. Overall study outcomes, separate from this receptor: Observed TCR beta diversity per million T cells fell roughly linearly with age, and a significant reduction was already apparent by age around 39. Estimates of total diversity from one million sequenced T cells were regarded as lower bounds and underestimates. Because profiling used bulk unsorted PBMCs, naive and antigen-experienced compartments could not be compared conclusively. The percentage of naive T cells measured by flow cytometry correlated strongly with observed TCR beta diversity. The CMV infection status of donors was not known, potentially confounding age-related changes in expanded clonotypes. Compared with the aged group, the long-lived group had more naive CD4+ T cells, fewer expanded clones and increased TCR diversity, suggesting age selection.

Donors were roughly 40 systemically healthy Caucasian individuals from Russia aged roughly 6 to 100 years. Each donor gave about 9.8 milliliters of peripheral blood, drawn into EDTA-treated Vacutainer tubes. Ficoll-Paque density-gradient centrifugation was used to isolate PBMCs, with at least 7 million obtained per sample. Total RNA was extracted from PBMCs with Trizol reagent, with at least 6 micrograms obtained per sample. For every donor, an aliquot of PBMCs went through flow cytometry to measure the percentages of naive CD45RAhigh/CD27high T cells. The germline V gene encodes CDR1 MGHDK and CDR2 SYGVNS. V loses 3 bases, J loses 4 bases, and the germline ends lie 10 bases apart. The CDR3 runs 14 amino acids, cysteine and phenylalanine included. Here the CDR3 DNA is all that survives: 42 bases in frame from base 1.

The TCR originated in an elderly man in good health. The V and J segments used are TRBV25-1 and TRBJ2-1, and possibly TRBD1, on 6 matching bases. The sample taken for sequencing was blood. The CDR3 protein: CASSDRGFYNEQFF. In nucleotide form, the sequence is TGTGCCAGCAGTGACAGGGGATTTTACAATGAGCAGTTCTTC.